A selection of T cell receptor beta chains follows, all from one sample in a study of blood T cell repertoires in COVID-19. Produced via immunoSEQ multiplex PCR; TCRdb's table is partial and in-frame only. The table has about 80,000 clones, 78% seen once. The source material was peripheral blood. These receptors were obtained from a human donor in a cohort sampled during active COVID-19. The CDR3 runs from the conserved cysteine through the conserved F or W. The order of the fields is clone size, V gene, D gene, J gene, CDR3 protein, CDR3 DNA. D genes are given only for firm matches. The size of a clone is reported for some rows only, either as once, few or many, or as a class for expanded clones.

NA	TRBV5-5	NA	TRBJ2-3	CASSLDGKNTDTQYF	TGTGCCAGCAGCTTGGACGGGAAGAACACAGATACGCAGTATTTT
NA	TRBV21-1	NA	TRBJ1-6	CASSKQGLRQGSRSYNSPLHF	TGTGCCAGCAGCAAACAGGGCCTGCGACAGGGAAGTCGGTCCTATAATTCACCCCTCCACTTT
NA	TRBV6-5	NA	TRBJ2-3	CASSLLITDTQYF	TGTGCCAGCTCGCTACTAATCACAGATACGCAGTATTTT
NA	TRBV24-1	NA	TRBJ1-6	CATSDSRSYNSPLHF	TGTGCCACCAGTGACAGTCGCTCCTATAATTCACCCCTCCACTTT
NA	TRBV6-6	TRBD2	TRBJ2-3	CASSPSGGPSDTQYF	TGTGCCAGCAGCCCTAGCGGGGGGCCCTCAGATACGCAGTATTTT
NA	TRBV27	NA	TRBJ1-1	CASSSLSYGMNTEAFF	TGTGCCAGCAGTTCCCTGAGTTATGGTATGAACACTGAAGCTTTCTTT
NA	TRBV5-6	NA	TRBJ2-1	CASSSYSNEQFF	TGTGCCAGCAGCTCGTACAGTAATGAGCAGTTCTTC
NA	TRBV19	NA	TRBJ2-2	CASTSWGGNTGELFF	TGTGCCAGTACCTCGTGGGGCGGGAACACCGGGGAGCTGTTTTTT
few	TRBV7-2	TRBD1	TRBJ2-7	CASSPPGGSYEQYF	TGTGCCAGCAGCCCACCAGGGGGTTCTTACGAGCAGTACTTC
NA	TRBV7-8	NA	TRBJ2-5	CASSWRTDQETQYF	TGTGCCAGCAGCTGGAGGACTGACCAAGAGACCCAGTACTTC
NA	TRBV10-3	NA	TRBJ1-2	CAISGGHTETNYGYTF	TGTGCCATCAGTGGGGGCCATACTGAGACTAACTATGGCTACACCTTC
NA	TRBV7-9	NA	TRBJ1-1	CASSSGSEAFF	TGTGCCAGCAGCTCGGGGTCTGAAGCTTTCTTT
NA	TRBV2	NA	TRBJ2-5	CASSGELDRGTQYF	TGTGCCAGCAGTGGTGAACTAGACCGCGGGACCCAGTACTTC
few	TRBV3-1/TRBV3-2	TRBD2	TRBJ2-1	CASSHSPSGRNEQFF	TGTGCCAGCAGCCATTCCCCCAGCGGGAGGAATGAGCAGTTCTTC
NA	TRBV9	TRBD2	TRBJ2-5	CASSVGTSGTETQYF	TGTGCCAGCAGCGTAGGGACTAGCGGGACGGAGACCCAGTACTTC
few	TRBV27	TRBD2	TRBJ2-1	CASSDRTSGTYNEQFF	TGTGCCAGCAGTGATCGGACTAGCGGGACCTACAATGAGCAGTTCTTC
NA	TRBV7-9	NA	TRBJ2-3	CASSFGGASTDTQYF	TGTGCCAGCAGCTTTGGCGGTGCTAGCACAGATACGCAGTATTTT
NA	TRBV18	TRBD1	TRBJ2-5	CASSLRQGIKTQYF	TGTGCCAGCTCACTCCGACAGGGGATAAAGACCCAGTACTTC
NA	TRBV30	TRBD1	TRBJ1-2	CAQRTGAYGYTF	TGTGCCCAAAGAACAGGGGCCTATGGCTACACCTTC
once	TRBV28	NA	TRBJ2-7	CASSLQDEQYF	TGTGCCAGCAGTTTACAGGACGAGCAGTACTTC
NA	TRBV6-5	TRBD1	TRBJ2-7	CASMGTGLVYEQYF	TGTGCCAGCATGGGGACAGGGTTAGTCTACGAGCAGTACTTC
NA	TRBV24-1	TRBD2	TRBJ2-3	CATSETSGRPHTDTQYF	TGTGCCACCAGTGAGACTAGCGGGAGGCCCCACACAGATACGCAGTATTTT
NA	TRBV7-9	NA	TRBJ2-4	CASSFDRKNIQYF	TGTGCCAGCAGTTTCGACAGAAAAAACATTCAGTACTTC
once	TRBV5-1	NA	TRBJ2-3	CASSQGGGREPLPDTQYF	TGCGCCAGCAGCCAAGGGGGTGGGCGGGAGCCCCTCCCAGATACGCAGTATTTT
few	TRBV11-2	NA	TRBJ2-7	CASSLGGPEGAQYF	TGTGCCAGCAGCTTAGGCGGGCCAGAAGGTGCGCAGTACTTC
NA	TRBV5-6	TRBD1	TRBJ2-1	CASSPEDNRDRPYNEQFF	TGTGCCAGCAGCCCGGAAGATAACCGGGACAGACCCTACAATGAGCAGTTCTTC
NA	TRBV4-2	NA	TRBJ2-7	CASSQDRGYEQYF	TGTGCCAGCAGCCAAGATCGGGGATACGAGCAGTACTTC
NA	TRBV27	NA	TRBJ1-1	CASSQGDTTLEAFF	TGTGCCAGCAGTCAAGGGGACACCACCCTTGAAGCTTTCTTT
NA	TRBV4-1	TRBD2	TRBJ2-1	CASSRERGGYNEQFF	TGCGCCAGCAGCCGCGAGCGGGGAGGATACAATGAGCAGTTCTTC
NA	TRBV7-9	NA	TRBJ1-2	CASSSGYGYTF	TGTGCCAGCAGCTCAGGGTACGGCTACACCTTC
NA	TRBV5-1	NA	TRBJ2-2	CASSSLAMANTGELFF	TGCGCCAGCAGTTCACTAGCTATGGCGAACACCGGGGAGCTGTTTTTT
NA	TRBV3-1/TRBV3-2	NA	TRBJ2-1	CASSGPELTYNEQFF	TGTGCCAGCAGCGGGCCCGAGTTGACCTACAATGAGCAGTTCTTC
NA	TRBV27	NA	TRBJ1-1	CASTPMGGSAEAFF	TGTGCCAGCACCCCTATGGGAGGGAGCGCTGAAGCTTTCTTT
NA	TRBV9	TRBD2	TRBJ2-6	CASSVRTSGLSGANVLTF	TGTGCCAGCAGCGTTCGGACTAGCGGTCTCTCTGGGGCCAACGTCCTGACTTTC
NA	TRBV24-1	TRBD2	TRBJ2-3	CATRDGGADTQYF	TGTGCCACCCGTGACGGGGGGGCAGATACGCAGTATTTT
NA	TRBV5-1	NA	TRBJ2-7	CASSLGRRDTSYEQYF	TGCGCCAGCAGCTTAGGACGCCGGGACACCTCCTACGAGCAGTACTTC
few	TRBV7-2	TRBD1	TRBJ2-7	CASSSMTGSYEQYF	TGTGCCAGCAGCTCAATGACAGGGTCCTACGAGCAGTACTTC
NA	TRBV5-4	TRBD2	TRBJ2-5	CASSTRTSGEETQYF	TGTGCCAGCAGCACCAGGACTAGCGGGGAAGAGACCCAGTACTTC
NA	TRBV5-1	TRBD1	TRBJ2-3	CASSFGDRGTDTQYF	TGCGCCAGCAGCTTTGGGGACAGGGGCACAGATACGCAGTATTTT
NA	TRBV11-2	TRBD1	TRBJ2-4	CASSLVQGTGNIQYF	TGTGCCAGCAGCTTAGTACAGGGGACGGGAAACATTCAGTACTTC
few	TRBV4-1	TRBD2	TRBJ2-5	CASSQVYGGETQYF	TGCGCCAGCAGCCAAGTTTACGGGGGGGAGACCCAGTACTTC
NA	TRBV10-3	NA	TRBJ2-5	CAISETRAETQYF	TGTGCCATCAGTGAGACTAGAGCGGAGACCCAGTACTTC
NA	TRBV3-1/TRBV3-2	TRBD2	TRBJ2-1	CASSRTLAGGGGEQFF	TGTGCCAGCAGCCGCACCCTAGCGGGGGGCGGGGGTGAGCAGTTCTTC